The clone carrying this TCR beta chain was detected ten times or more. Its antigen is unknown. This record comes from a study of neurological immune-mediated disorders. Source material was 2 million unsorted PBMCs, stored at -80 °C in RNAlater. Broader study findings: CDR3 amino acid sequences of expanded clones were not shared across subjects, a result suggesting private repertoires in all groups.

Using its own MiXCR run on the 5' RACE reads, TCRdb lists one record per CDR3 protein. There are 78,000 or so distinct CDR3 sequences in the sample; about 5% occur only once, and roughly 2.2% lies in the top ten. The ends lost 0 bases at V and 4 bases at J; junction bases unmatched: 9. This CDR3 has 18 amino acids. Germline values: CDR1 LGHNA, CDR2 YNFKEQ. The chain combines TRBV4-2 with TRBJ2-1; 10 nucleotides match TRBD2. Sequencing was performed on PBMCs. The source is a woman in her 30s with multiple sclerosis. CDR3 residues: CASSQDGITSGEYNEQFF. CDR3 nucleotides: TGTGCCAGCAGCCAAGATGGGATCACTAGCGGGGAATACAATGAGCAGTTCTTC.